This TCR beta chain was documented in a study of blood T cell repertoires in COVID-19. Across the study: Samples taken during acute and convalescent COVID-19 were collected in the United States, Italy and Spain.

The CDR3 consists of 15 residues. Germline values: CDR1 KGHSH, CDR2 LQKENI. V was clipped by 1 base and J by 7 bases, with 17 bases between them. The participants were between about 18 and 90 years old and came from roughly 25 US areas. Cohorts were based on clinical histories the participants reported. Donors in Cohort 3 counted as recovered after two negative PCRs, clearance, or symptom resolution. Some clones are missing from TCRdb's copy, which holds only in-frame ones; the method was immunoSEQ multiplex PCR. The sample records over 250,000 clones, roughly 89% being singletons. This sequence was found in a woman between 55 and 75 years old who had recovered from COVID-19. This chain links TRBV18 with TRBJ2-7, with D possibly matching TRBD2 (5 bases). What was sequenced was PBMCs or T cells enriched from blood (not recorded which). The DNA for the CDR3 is TGTGCCAGCTCACCACTGGCCCTAGAGGGCTGGGAGCAGTACTTC. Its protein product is CASSPLALEGWEQYF.